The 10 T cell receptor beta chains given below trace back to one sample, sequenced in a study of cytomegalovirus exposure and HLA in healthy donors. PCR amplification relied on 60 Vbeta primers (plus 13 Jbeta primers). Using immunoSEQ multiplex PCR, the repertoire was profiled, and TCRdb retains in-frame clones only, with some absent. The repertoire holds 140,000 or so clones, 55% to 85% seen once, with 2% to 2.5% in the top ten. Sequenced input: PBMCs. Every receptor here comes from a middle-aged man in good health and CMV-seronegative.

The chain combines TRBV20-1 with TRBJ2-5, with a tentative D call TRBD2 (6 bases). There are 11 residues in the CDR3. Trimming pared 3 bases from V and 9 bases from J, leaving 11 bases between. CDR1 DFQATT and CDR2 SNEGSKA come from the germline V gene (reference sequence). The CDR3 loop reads CSARDPGAQYF. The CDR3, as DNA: TGCAGTGCTAGGGATCCGGGGGCCCAGTACTTC.

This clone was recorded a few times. The CDR3 DNA sequence: TGCGCCAGCAGCTCCGGACAGATCCGAACTGAAGCTTTCTTT. It translates to CASSSGQIRTEAFF. The chain has TRBV5-1 and TRBJ1-1, with D possibly being TRBD1 (6 bases). There are 14 residues in the CDR3. Germline V gives CDR1 SGHRS, CDR2 YFSETQ. With 3 bases removed from V and 5 bases from J, the gap between germline ends came to 14 bases.

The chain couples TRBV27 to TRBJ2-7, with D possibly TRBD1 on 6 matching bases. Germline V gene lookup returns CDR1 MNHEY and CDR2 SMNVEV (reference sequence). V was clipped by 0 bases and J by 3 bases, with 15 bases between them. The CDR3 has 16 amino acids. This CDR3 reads CASSLSGQAPHYEQYF. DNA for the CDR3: TGTGCCAGCAGTTTATCGGGACAAGCGCCCCACTACGAGCAGTACTTC.

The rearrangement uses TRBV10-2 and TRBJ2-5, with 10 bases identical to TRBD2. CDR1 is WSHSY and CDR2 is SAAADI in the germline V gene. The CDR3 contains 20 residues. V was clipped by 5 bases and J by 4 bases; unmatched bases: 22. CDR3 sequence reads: CASSTPLPGLANRRLETQYF. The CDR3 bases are TGCGCCAGCAGTACTCCTTTACCGGGACTAGCGAATAGGAGGTTAGAGACCCAGTACTTC.

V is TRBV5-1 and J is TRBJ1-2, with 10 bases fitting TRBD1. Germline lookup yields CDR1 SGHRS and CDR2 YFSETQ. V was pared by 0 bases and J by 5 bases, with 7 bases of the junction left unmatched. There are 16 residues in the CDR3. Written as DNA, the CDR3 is TGCGCCAGCAGCTTGGATGGGACAGGGGCCCCTTATGGCTACACCTTC. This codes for CASSLDGTGAPYGYTF.

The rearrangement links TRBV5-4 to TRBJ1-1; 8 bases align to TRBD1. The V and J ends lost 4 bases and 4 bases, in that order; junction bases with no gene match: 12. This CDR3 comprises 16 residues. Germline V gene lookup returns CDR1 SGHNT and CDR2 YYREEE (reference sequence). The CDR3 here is CASSRDRPLGVTEAFF. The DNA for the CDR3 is TGTGCCAGCAGCCGGGACAGGCCCTTAGGGGTCACTGAAGCTTTCTTT.

In nucleotides, the CDR3 is TGTGCCAGCAGTCAGGCGGGGAGGGGTAAGGCTGAAGCTTTCTTT. This gives the protein CASSQAGRGKAEAFF. V is TRBV6-6 and J is TRBJ1-1; weak D call: TRBD1 (5 bases). V shed 5 bases and J shed 6 bases, with 19 bases lying between them. CDR3 length: 15 amino acids. Per the germline V gene, CDR1 is MNHNY and CDR2 is SVGAGI (reference sequence).

The CDR3 DNA sequence: TGTGCCAGCAGCCCGAATTTAGGGGCTCGGTACAATGAGCAGTTCTTC. Protein product: CASSPNLGARYNEQFF. The chain employs TRBV9 and TRBJ2-1; possibly TRBD1 for D (5 bases). Trimming removed 4 bases from V and 4 bases from J, with 18 bases in between. CDR3 length equals 16 residues. Looked up from germline, CDR1 is SGDLS and CDR2 is YYNGEE.

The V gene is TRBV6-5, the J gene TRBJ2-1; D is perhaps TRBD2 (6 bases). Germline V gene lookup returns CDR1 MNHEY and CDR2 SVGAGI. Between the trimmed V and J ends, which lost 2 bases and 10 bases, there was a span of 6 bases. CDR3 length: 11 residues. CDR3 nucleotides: TGTGCCAGCAGTTACGGGAGGGAGCAGTTCTTC. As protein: CASSYGREQFF.

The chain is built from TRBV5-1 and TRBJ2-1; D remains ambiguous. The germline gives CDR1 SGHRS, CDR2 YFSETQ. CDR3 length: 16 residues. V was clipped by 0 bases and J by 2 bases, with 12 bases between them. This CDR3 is CASSLDGSPAYNEQFF. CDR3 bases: TGCGCCAGCAGCTTGGATGGTAGTCCGGCCTACAATGAGCAGTTCTTC.